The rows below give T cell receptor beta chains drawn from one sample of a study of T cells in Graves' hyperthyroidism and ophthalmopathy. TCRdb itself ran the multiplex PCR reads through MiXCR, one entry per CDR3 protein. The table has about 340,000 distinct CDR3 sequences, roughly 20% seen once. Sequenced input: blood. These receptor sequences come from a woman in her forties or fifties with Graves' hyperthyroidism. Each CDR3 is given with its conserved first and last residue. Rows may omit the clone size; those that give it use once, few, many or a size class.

CDR3 protein: CASSLSSSGGGEQFF
J gene: TRBJ2-1
clone size: few
V gene: TRBV7-2

CDR3 protein: CASSLLAGGGNTGELFF
J gene: TRBJ2-2
clone size: few
V gene: TRBV27

CDR3 protein: CSGHRGRGVDEQFF
J gene: TRBJ2-1
clone size: .
V gene: TRBV29-1

CDR3 protein: CASRSPASGANVLTF
J gene: TRBJ2-6
clone size: .
V gene: TRBV7-9

CDR3 protein: CASSAPGPSNQPQHF
J gene: TRBJ1-5
clone size: many
V gene: TRBV6-1

CDR3 protein: CASSQTGVNEKLFF
J gene: TRBJ1-4
clone size: .
V gene: TRBV6-1

CDR3 protein: CASSQYISLAGEGNEQFF
J gene: TRBJ2-1
clone size: .
V gene: TRBV5-5

CDR3 protein: CASIQGGEQYF
J gene: TRBJ2-7
clone size: many
V gene: TRBV28

CDR3 protein: CASILGTNYGYTF
J gene: TRBJ1-2
clone size: many
V gene: TRBV2

CDR3 protein: CAGSQRQLNTEAFF
J gene: TRBJ1-1
clone size: .
V gene: TRBV4-2

CDR3 protein: CASSEQASGNEQFF
J gene: TRBJ2-1
clone size: many
V gene: TRBV7-3

CDR3 protein: CASSLYIAGVGEQYF
J gene: TRBJ2-7
clone size: .
V gene: TRBV27

CDR3 protein: CSAPRGGWDEQYF
J gene: TRBJ2-7
clone size: many
V gene: TRBV20-1

CDR3 protein: CSARDQGRSNQPQHF
J gene: TRBJ1-5
clone size: few
V gene: TRBV20-1

CDR3 protein: CASSFPGAGRYEQYF
J gene: TRBJ2-7
clone size: .
V gene: TRBV28

CDR3 protein: CASSIDGLAGGGEQYF
J gene: TRBJ2-7
clone size: .
V gene: TRBV19

CDR3 protein: CASRTVGTDTQYF
J gene: TRBJ2-3
clone size: few
V gene: TRBV6-1

CDR3 protein: CASSTPGKDTQYF
J gene: TRBJ2-3
clone size: many
V gene: TRBV9

CDR3 protein: CASSEMTDDTQYF
J gene: TRBJ2-3
clone size: .
V gene: TRBV6-1

CDR3 protein: CAGGSGYGEQYF
J gene: TRBJ2-7
clone size: few
V gene: TRBV7-9

CDR3 protein: CASNRGGDTGELFF
J gene: TRBJ2-2
clone size: .
V gene: TRBV5-8

CDR3 protein: CASGPGADTQYF
J gene: TRBJ2-3
clone size: .
V gene: TRBV7-9

CDR3 protein: CASSLDSNSGNTIYF
J gene: TRBJ1-3
clone size: once
V gene: TRBV7-8

CDR3 protein: CASSFRGTGSTDTQYF
J gene: TRBJ2-3
clone size: .
V gene: TRBV27

CDR3 protein: CASSETGGEGQPQHF
J gene: TRBJ1-5
clone size: .
V gene: TRBV10-2

CDR3 protein: CSVEEGYRGRFETQYF
J gene: TRBJ2-5
clone size: .
V gene: TRBV29-1

CDR3 protein: CATRGLAGDSTDTQYF
J gene: TRBJ2-3
clone size: many
V gene: TRBV7-8

CDR3 protein: CASSLAPMGTSEAFF
J gene: TRBJ1-1
clone size: few
V gene: TRBV7-6

CDR3 protein: CASSLKQGEGEQYF
J gene: TRBJ2-7
clone size: few
V gene: TRBV5-1

CDR3 protein: CASSLSLRTGGPSDEQFF
J gene: TRBJ2-1
clone size: few
V gene: TRBV4-1

CDR3 protein: CASSQDGPSGGRETRYF
J gene: TRBJ2-5
clone size: .
V gene: TRBV4-2

CDR3 protein: CASSHDTSSYNSPLHF
J gene: TRBJ1-6
clone size: few
V gene: TRBV5-6

CDR3 protein: CSVGTSGGVIDTQYF
J gene: TRBJ2-3
clone size: few
V gene: TRBV29-1

CDR3 protein: CASSQPGLAKKYNEQFF
J gene: TRBJ2-1
clone size: .
V gene: TRBV3-1

CDR3 protein: CASSLMREGQFF
J gene: TRBJ2-1
clone size: .
V gene: TRBV7-2

CDR3 protein: CASSSAGYGYTF
J gene: TRBJ1-2
clone size: few
V gene: TRBV12-3/TRBV12-4

CDR3 protein: CAIRYRDRGFGYTF
J gene: TRBJ1-2
clone size: many
V gene: TRBV10-3

CDR3 protein: CASSLQSGGLNGYTF
J gene: TRBJ1-2
clone size: few
V gene: TRBV7-3

CDR3 protein: CAISALAGGLSYNEQFF
J gene: TRBJ2-1
clone size: few
V gene: TRBV10-3

CDR3 protein: CATDARESDYEQYF
J gene: TRBJ2-7
clone size: many
V gene: TRBV2

CDR3 protein: CATSDRLAGEQFF
J gene: TRBJ2-1
clone size: many
V gene: TRBV24-1

CDR3 protein: CAISETAAREGTQYF
J gene: TRBJ2-3
clone size: many
V gene: TRBV10-3

CDR3 protein: CASSSMANVLTF
J gene: TRBJ2-6
clone size: .
V gene: TRBV28

CDR3 protein: CASSLSGGTGELFF
J gene: TRBJ2-2
clone size: many
V gene: TRBV28

CDR3 protein: CASSPLRTTAEAFF
J gene: TRBJ1-1
clone size: .
V gene: TRBV3-1

CDR3 protein: CAGSLALAGGDTQYF
J gene: TRBJ2-3
clone size: few
V gene: TRBV5-1

CDR3 protein: CASSVASGGPQETQYF
J gene: TRBJ2-5
clone size: .
V gene: TRBV9

CDR3 protein: CATGGGTYDYTF
J gene: TRBJ1-2
clone size: .
V gene: TRBV15

CDR3 protein: CASTRTGILNEKLFF
J gene: TRBJ1-4
clone size: .
V gene: TRBV5-1

CDR3 protein: CASSIGLDLYNEQFF
J gene: TRBJ2-1
clone size: .
V gene: TRBV19

CDR3 protein: CASSLGGDWTYNEQFF
J gene: TRBJ2-1
clone size: few
V gene: TRBV7-8

CDR3 protein: CASSTGRVHTDTQYF
J gene: TRBJ2-3
clone size: few
V gene: TRBV9

CDR3 protein: CASSEGQKVPNSPLHF
J gene: TRBJ1-6
clone size: .
V gene: TRBV25-1

CDR3 protein: CASSSGTSSSYNEQFF
J gene: TRBJ2-1
clone size: many
V gene: TRBV5-1